This T cell receptor (beta chain) was obtained from a study of blood T cell repertoires in COVID-19. Study-level information: Samples representing acute and convalescent COVID-19 were sourced from the United States, Italy and Spain. PBMCs, B-cell-depleted T cells, or T cells were the source of the cDNA or gDNA that made up the material.

This CDR3 is built from 11 residues. V was pared by 10 bases and J by 8 bases, with 12 bases between. Germline V gene lookup returns CDR1 SGHRS and CDR2 YFSETQ. Original handling: The assay estimated nucleated cells by amplifying reference gene primers. Profiling relied on immunoSEQ multiplex PCR, and the TCRdb table lists in-frame clones only, not all of them. V and J calls and clone size are given by that table; D and trimming were obtained from the DNA. The repertoire includes some 200,000 clones, roughly 80% of them detected once, and about 6.5% sits in the top ten. This sequence was found in a woman in her thirties or forties with acute or convalescent COVID-19. The specimen sequenced was peripheral blood. The chain recombines TRBV5-1 with TRBJ1-4; the D is unclear. CDR3 sequence: CAHGGVEKLFF. The CDR3 DNA sequence: TGCGCCCACGGCGGGGTCGAAAAACTGTTTTTT.